This T cell receptor (beta chain) comes out of a study of T cell changes during pregnancy in multiple sclerosis. The count of this clone is one. Profiling relied on immunoSEQ multiplex PCR, and the TCRdb table lists in-frame clones only, not all of them. The sample holds about 85,000 clones; roughly nine tenths are singletons and the top ten take roughly 2.5%. J gave up 1 base and V 8 bases, and 8 bases lay outside the gene matches. Germline CDR1 LGHNT, CDR2 FRNRAP. The CDR3 length is 15 residues. The sequence was obtained from a female donor with multiple sclerosis, enrolled in a pregnancy study. The chain joins TRBV12-5 to TRBJ2-1; 7 bases line up with TRBD1. The material was peripheral blood, obtained in the first trimester of pregnancy. CDR3: CASTQGEWSYNEQFF. CDR3 DNA sequence: TGTGCTAGTACGCAGGGGGAATGGTCCTACAATGAGCAGTTCTTC.